One sample yielded the 4 T cell receptor beta chains listed below, sequenced in a study of human T cells and chemical hapten exposure. Time point in this sample: patch test 2, 6 weeks after DPC sensitization. The treatment denotes: therapeutic diphenylcyclopropenone sensitization with weekly scalp DPC. Using its own MiXCR run on the RACE reads, TCRdb lists one record per CDR3 protein. The sample shows some 90,000 distinct CDR3 sequences, approximately 10% of them seen only once. Sequencing was performed on whole blood, taken in connection with sensitization to the hapten diphenylcyclopropenone (DPC). These receptors originate from a woman aged 40 to 50 with alopecia areata. Some clones in this sample may be carry-over from other donors' samples.

In this sample, this clonotype turned up many times. This chain links TRBV20-1 with TRBJ2-2; 10 bases are a match to TRBD2. CDR1 is DFQATT and CDR2 is SNEGSKA in the germline V gene (reference sequence). Trimming removed 3 bases from V and 0 bases from J; junction bases left unmatched: 4. This CDR3 is built from 16 residues. Here the CDR3 reads CSASGLAGANTGELFF. CDR3 DNA sequence: TGCAGTGCTAGTGGGCTAGCGGGAGCGAACACCGGGGAGCTGTTTTTT.

The V call is TRBV5-1, the J call TRBJ1-1; perhaps TRBD1 as D (5 bases). With 3 bases removed from V and 12 bases from J, the gap between germline ends came to 18 bases. Germline CDR1 is SGHRS and CDR2 is YFSETQ. The CDR3 runs to 13 residues. The CDR3 DNA reads as TGCGCCAGCAGCTCACCTCAGGGTTTTAGATCTTTCTTT. Translating gives CASSSPQGFRSFF.

The rearrangement links TRBV7-3 to TRBJ2-3; 9 bases align to TRBD2. V lost 5 bases, J lost 2 bases, and 5 bases stayed unmatched. Germline V CDR1 and CDR2: SGHTA, FQGTGA. The CDR3 is 15 amino acids. CDR3 loop: CASSPGTSSTDTQYF. The CDR3, as DNA: TGTGCCAGCAGCCCCGGGACTAGCTCCACAGATACGCAGTATTTT.

The rearrangement joins TRBV5-1 to TRBJ2-7; TRBD1 agrees at 7 bases. V dropped 3 bases and J dropped 3; count of bases not matched to a gene: 9. The germline gives CDR1 SGHRS, CDR2 YFSETQ. The length of the CDR3 is 15 residues. Here the CDR3 reads CASSSADRDIYEQYF. CDR3 DNA sequence: TGCGCCAGCAGCTCGGCCGACAGGGATATCTACGAGCAGTACTTC.